The present entry profiles one T cell receptor beta chain with its context. This sample was included in a study of blood T cell repertoires in COVID-19. Whole-study context: Samples came from the United States, Italy and Spain, spanning acute and convalescent COVID-19. The cDNA or gDNA used as material had been derived from T cells, B-cell-depleted T cells, or PBMCs.

The CDR3 length is 12 residues. CDR1 is SQVTM and CDR2 is ANQGSEA in the germline V gene. V was shortened by 3 bases and J by 7 bases, with 12 bases between the two germline ends. TCRdb's table, derived via immunoSEQ multiplex PCR, lists solely in-frame clones and lacks some. In the table there are about 90,000 clones, more than 65% of which are singletons. The chain recombines TRBV29-1 with TRBJ1-1, with a possible D match to TRBD1 (5 bases). The sequencing sample was made of peripheral blood. The receptor's source is a man in his 60s with acute or convalescent COVID-19. The CDR3 region is CSVEKGEGEAFF. The CDR3 DNA sequence: TGCAGCGTTGAGAAAGGGGAGGGTGAAGCTTTCTTT.